This TCR beta chain was obtained from a study of identical twins. Study-wide findings and caveats: In cord blood, abundant beta clonotypes had fewer insertions; memory showed no trend.

One entry per CDR3 protein, called by TCRdb with MiXCR from the 5' RACE reads. The sample has 1.5 million to 2 million distinct CDR3 sequences; about 31% are singletons. As concerns this clonotype: The target antigen is unknown.

V gave up 5 bases and J gave up 5 bases, with 13 bases separating them. CDR1 and CDR2 from the germline V gene are LGHNA and YNFKEQ. The CDR3 runs to 14 residues. The receptor's source is a newborn girl in good health. The sequenced material came from cord blood. This rearrangement joins TRBV4-2 to TRBJ1-5; D remains unclear. CDR3 bases: TGTGCCAGCAGCGCACAGTCTGGGGATCAGCCCCAGCATTTT. Its protein is CASSAQSGDQPQHF.